Each of the 13 T cell receptor beta chains below was sequenced from the same sample in a study of shared clonotypes between healthy human individuals. Using immunoSEQ multiplex PCR, the repertoire was profiled, and TCRdb retains in-frame clones only, with some absent. The sample consists of about 1 million clones, around 74% of them appearing once. The sample was memory CD4+ T cells sorted from blood. Subset indicated: CD45RA-negative fraction. These receptor sequences come from a man between 18 and 35 years old in good health.

The chain is built from TRBV6-1 and TRBJ2-3; D may be TRBD2 (7 bases). CDR3 size: 13 residues. V shed 10 bases and J shed 5 bases, with 16 bases lying between them. The germline V gene encodes CDR1 MNHNS and CDR2 SASEGT. CDR3 region: CAMGGAIRDTQYF. As DNA, the CDR3 is TGTGCCATGGGGGGGGCCATCAGAGATACGCAGTATTTT.

This sequence joins TRBV7-2 and TRBJ2-1; TRBD2 aligns across 7 bases. The CDR3 is 15 amino acids. Germline V lookup: CDR1 SGHTA, CDR2 FQGNSA. V lost 1 base and J lost 8; bases outside the gene matches: 8. CDR3 nucleotides: TGTGCCAGCAGCTTAGGGCTAGCGGCCTTGGATGAGCAGTTCTTC. This sequence encodes CASSLGLAALDEQFF.

This chain links TRBV10-2 with TRBJ1-6; D is possibly TRBD1 (6 bases). There are 13 residues in the CDR3. Germline values: CDR1 WSHSY, CDR2 SAAADI. Trimming pared 6 bases from V and 13 bases from J, leaving 16 bases between. CDR3 in DNA: TGCGCCAGCAGGGGATCCAGGGGATCGCCCCTCCACTTT. Its translation: CASRGSRGSPLHF.

There are a few counts of this clone. The V gene is TRBV5-3, the J gene TRBJ1-1; D is unclear. TRBV5-3 qualifies as an ORF whose function is uncertain. The CDR3 is made up of 18 amino acids. The V and J ends lost 4 bases and 1 base respectively, with 23 bases between them. The CDR3 DNA is TGTGCCAGAAGCCACAGAGGGAGGGAGAGGCATAAGAACACTGAAGCTTTCTTT. It encodes CARSHRGRERHKNTEAFF.

V and J are TRBV30 and TRBJ1-1; 7 bases are shared with TRBD1. The V gene end was trimmed by 3 bases and the J gene end by 3 bases; junction bases not matched to a gene: 4. There are 13 residues in the CDR3. The germline gives CDR1 GTSNPN, CDR2 SVGIG (reference sequence). Here the CDR3 DNA reads TGTGCCTGGAGCATTGACAGGGACACTGAAGCTTTCTTT. This translates into CAWSIDRDTEAFF.

The chain is built from TRBV18 and TRBJ1-6; TRBD1 agrees at 7 bases. Per germline, CDR1 KGHSH and CDR2 LQKENI. This CDR3 has 14 residues. Losses at the gene ends were 5 bases for V and 10 bases for J; bases not matched to a gene: 8. The CDR3 sequence: CASSSQGGQSPLHF. DNA of the CDR3: TGTGCCAGCTCATCCCAGGGGGGGCAGTCACCCCTCCACTTT. Full variable domain (remainder filled in from reference TRBV18 and TRBJ1-6): NAGVMQNPRHLVRRRGQEARLRCSPMKGHSHVYWYRQLPEEGLKFMVYLQKENIIDESGMPKERFSAEFPKEGPSILRIQQVVRGDSAAYFCASSSQGGQSPLHFGNGTRLTVT.

This rearrangement joins TRBV19 to TRBJ2-5; perhaps TRBD2 as D (6 bases). Germline loops: CDR1 LNHDA, CDR2 SQIVND (reference sequence). The V end was cut by 7 bases, the J end by 7 bases, with 31 bases between. CDR3 length: 18 residues. The CDR3 region has the DNA TGTGCCAGTACCCAAGCGGCCTCCGGGACTTCAAAAAGGGGGACCCAGTACTTC. Encoded protein: CASTQAASGTSKRGTQYF. The complete variable domain, with remaining parts taken from reference TRBV19 and TRBJ2-5, reads DGGITQSPKYLFRKEGQNVTLSCEQNLNHDAMYWYRQDPGQGLRLIYYSQIVNDFQKGDIAEGYSVSREKKESFPLTVTSAQKNPTAFYLCASTQAASGTSKRGTQYFGPGTRLLVL.

This clone was counted only a few times. V is TRBV5-6 and J is TRBJ2-2; 8 bases fit TRBD2. CDR1 is SGHDT and CDR2 is YYEEEE in the germline V gene. The CDR3 is 16 residues long. The ends lost 3 bases at V and 5 bases at J; junction bases unmatched: 9. For the CDR3, the DNA is TGTGCCAGCAGCTCCGGGACTAGTAAAGGGACCGGGGAGCTGTTTTTT. This sequence encodes CASSSGTSKGTGELFF.

This clone was counted a single time. The chain combines TRBV19 with TRBJ2-7; 12 bases match TRBD2. CDR3 length: 15 amino acids. CDR1 and CDR2 (germline): LNHDA, SQIVND (reference sequence). The ends lost 4 bases at V and 8 bases at J; junction bases unmatched: 9. The CDR3 nucleotides read TGTGCCAGTAGTAGCCTAGCGGGAGGGCAGGAGAAGCAGTACTTC. It is translated as CASSSLAGGQEKQYF. Combining the CDR3 with reference TRBV19 and TRBJ2-7 gives the whole variable domain DGGITQSPKYLFRKEGQNVTLSCEQNLNHDAMYWYRQDPGQGLRLIYYSQIVNDFQKGDIAEGYSVSREKKESFPLTVTSAQKNPTAFYLCASSSLAGGQEKQYFGPGTRLTVT.

The J gene is TRBJ2-1, the V gene TRBV10-3, with 8 nucleotides matching TRBD2. The CDR3 sequence is 15 residues long. CDR1 is ENHRY, CDR2 SYGVKD, per germline. After removal of 0 bases from V and 8 bases from J, the junction contained 6 bases not matched to a gene. The CDR3 nucleotides are TGTGCCATCAGTGAGTCCCGGGGGGGGGCTGATGAGCAGTTCTTC. It yields the protein CAISESRGGADEQFF.

The chain has TRBV10-3 and TRBJ1-2; 8 positions match TRBD1. Per germline, CDR1 ENHRY and CDR2 SYGVKD. Trimming removed 4 bases from V and 3 bases from J; junction bases left unmatched: 7. The CDR3 runs to 15 residues. Here the CDR3 DNA reads TGTGCCATCAGTGGGGGGACAGGATGGGACTATGGCTACACCTTC. Translated, it gives CAISGGTGWDYGYTF.

The chain employs TRBV4-1 and TRBJ2-3; D remains ambiguous. CDR3 size: 13 residues. Trimming took 3 bases from V and 2 from J, leaving 6 bases between them. The V gene's germline CDR1 is MGHRA and CDR2 YSYEKL. The CDR3 DNA is TGCGCCAGCAGCCAGAAACTCACAGATACGCAGTATTTT. Translation gives CASSQKLTDTQYF.

The chain uses TRBV5-6 and TRBJ2-7, with TRBD1 matching over 12 bases. The length of the CDR3 is 14 residues. With 5 bases clipped from V and 0 bases from J, the junction kept 0 bases outside the gene matches. Germline V CDR1 and CDR2: SGHDT, YYEEEE. The CDR3 sequence is CASRGQGASYEQYF. In DNA form, the CDR3 reads TGTGCCAGCAGGGGACAGGGGGCCTCCTACGAGCAGTACTTC.